This TCR beta chain was recovered during a study of shared clonotypes between healthy human individuals. Study-wide context: Per donor, CD8 memory used one plate, CD8 naive used two, CD4 memory used three and CD4 naive used three. Whole-study results and caveats: Sorted-subset samples were not fully sequenced, rarefaction indicated.

Assay used: immunoSEQ multiplex PCR; TCRdb lists only in-frame clones, some missing. The data contain 2.5 million or so clones, approximately 92% of them singletons. All participating donors were Caucasian adults from Nashville, Tennessee. About this clone itself: Antigen unknown.

The origin of this receptor is a man aged 18 to 29 in good health. The sequenced sample was naive CD4+ T cells sorted from blood. Specified subset: CD45RA+ positively selected.

The CDR3 loop is CASGDTLAGRYTDTQYF. DNA for the CDR3: TGTGCTAGTGGAGATACTTTGGCGGGGAGATACACAGATACGCAGTATTTT. The J gene is TRBJ2-3, the V gene TRBV12-5; possibly TRBD2 for D (6 bases). Germline lookup yields CDR1 LGHNT and CDR2 FRNRAP. Trimming removed 6 bases at V and 2 bases at J, with 21 bases between. This CDR3 region has 17 residues.